This TCR beta chain was documented in a study of T cell responses to AZD1222 COVID-19 vaccine. General study results and limits: CD4 TCRs associated with vaccination spanned spike, dominating at 160-218 and 743-854.

Per the germline V gene, CDR1 is LGHNA and CDR2 is YSLEER. The CDR3 is 15 residues long. V was cut by 1 base and J by 0 bases, with 6 bases left in between. Only in-frame clones appear in the TCRdb table, and some are missing; sequencing was by immunoSEQ multiplex PCR. The sample includes around 130,000 clones, 75% to 90% seen only once; the top ten take 1.3% to 1.5%. Of note for this clone: Its antigen is unidentified.

V gene TRBV4-3 combines with J gene TRBJ2-2; D is unresolved. The source of this sequence is an adult in good health. Sample: peripheral blood, taken on day 0 of AZD1222 vaccination. CDR3 DNA: TGCGCCAGCAGCCAAGGAGACGCGAACACCGGGGAGCTGTTTTTT. This sequence encodes CASSQGDANTGELFF.